One T cell receptor beta chain is described in this entry. The sample is drawn from a study of blood T cell repertoires in COVID-19. Looking at the study overall: The study drew acute and convalescent COVID-19 samples from the United States, Italy and Spain.

In the original workflow: Reference gene primer amplification in the assay estimated nucleated cell counts. Sequencing used immunoSEQ multiplex PCR; TCRdb keeps in-frame clones, though not all of them. Clone size and the V and J calls come from that table; the DNA yielded D and trimming. The sample contains 150,000 to 200,000 clones, 81% of which appear only once. Individuals drawn from around 25 US areas were about 18 to 100 years old. In assigning cohorts, the study relied on participant-reported clinical history. Material for sequencing was PBMCs or T cells enriched from blood (not recorded which). The sequence was obtained from a woman aged 35 to 49 with acute COVID-19.

This CDR3 reads CASSPLRQGGAFF. The DNA for the CDR3 is TGTGCCAGCAGCCCCTTGCGACAGGGCGGCGCTTTCTTT. The V gene is TRBV5-6, the J gene TRBJ1-1, with TRBD1 matching 7 bases. CDR3 length: 13 residues. Germline V lookup: CDR1 SGHDT, CDR2 YYEEEE. V lost 4 bases to trimming and J lost 11 bases; unmatched junction nucleotides: 11.